The entry that follows covers one TCR beta chain sequence. Germline V gene sequence: CDR1 LNHDA, CDR2 SQIVND (reference sequence). The V end lost 0 bases, the J end lost 2 bases, and 11 bases lay between the germline ends. The CDR3 extends over 15 amino acids. This sample is part of a study of shared clonotypes between healthy human individuals. Each subset's genomic DNA was split evenly across several immunoSEQ plates. Authors' analysis steps: As immunoSEQ supplied junction-only sequences (without quality scores), filtering differed. The data were produced by immunoSEQ multiplex PCR, yet TCRdb's version contains in-frame clones alone and is incomplete. V and J calls and clone size follow that table, whereas D and trimming were derived from the DNA. The sample contains roughly 2 million clones, about 94% of which appear only once. A CD45RA-negative memory subset and a CD45RA+ naive subset were separated from the CD4+ cells.

This clonotype was sampled from a young man in good health. Sequences were obtained from naive CD4+ T cells sorted from blood. Noted subset: CD45RA+ positively selected. The chain is built from TRBV19 and TRBJ2-7; no firm D call. CDR3 bases: TGTGCCAGTAGTATAGATCGAGCGACTGCCTACGAGCAGTACTTC. It is translated as CASSIDRATAYEQYF. Based on the CDR3 plus reference TRBV19 and TRBJ2-7, the full variable domain is DGGITQSPKYLFRKEGQNVTLSCEQNLNHDAMYWYRQDPGQGLRLIYYSQIVNDFQKGDIAEGYSVSREKKESFPLTVTSAQKNPTAFYLCASSIDRATAYEQYFGPGTRLTVT.